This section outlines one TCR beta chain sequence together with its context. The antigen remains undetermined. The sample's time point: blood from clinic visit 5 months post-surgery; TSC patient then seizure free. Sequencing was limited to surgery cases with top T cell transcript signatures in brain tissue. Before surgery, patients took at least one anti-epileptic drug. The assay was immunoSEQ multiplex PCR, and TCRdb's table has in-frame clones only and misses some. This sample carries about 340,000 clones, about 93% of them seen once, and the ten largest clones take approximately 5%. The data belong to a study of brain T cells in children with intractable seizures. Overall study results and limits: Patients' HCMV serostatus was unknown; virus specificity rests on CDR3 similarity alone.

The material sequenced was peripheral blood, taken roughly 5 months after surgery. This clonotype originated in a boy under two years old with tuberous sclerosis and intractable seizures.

CDR3 sequence (DNA): TGTGCTACACCCCTAAGGACAGGGGACGGAGAAGAGAAAGAGACCCAGTACTTC. Encoded protein: CATPLRTGDGEEKETQYF. The rearrangement joins TRBV12-5 to TRBJ2-5; 9 bases are a match to TRBD1. CDR3 size: 18 residues. CDR1 and CDR2 (germline): LGHNT, FRNRAP. The junction had 21 bases not matched to a gene; V was cut back by 10 bases and J by 3 bases. Full variable domain (remainder filled in from reference TRBV12-5 and TRBJ2-5): DARVTQTPRHKVTEMGQEVTMRCQPILGHNTVFWYRQTMMQGLELLAYFRNRAPLDDSGMPKDRFSAEMPDATLATLKIQPSEPRDSAVYFCATPLRTGDGEEKETQYFGPGTRLLVL.